This TCR beta chain emerged from a study of identical twins. General study findings and limits: Beta clonotypes that were abundant in cord blood contained fewer insertions, a pattern absent from memory repertoires.

TCRdb re-called the 5' RACE reads with MiXCR, one entry per CDR3 protein. Here the sample spans hundreds of thousands of distinct CDR3 sequences, approximately 9% being singletons. Details on this clonotype: Its antigen is unknown.

This sample was shared with a second study, whose subject was yellow fever vaccine responses in identical twins.

This TCR was recovered from a woman aged 18-30 years in good health. Sequencing was done on a sample of PBMCs.

The CDR3, as DNA: TGTGCCAGCAGTTACTCGGTCCCTAGCGGGGTGAGAGCAGATACGCAGTATTTT. This encodes CASSYSVPSGVRADTQYF. This chain joins TRBV6-5 and TRBJ2-3; 9 bases fit TRBD2. There are 18 residues in the CDR3. J was trimmed by 4 bases and V by 0 bases; bases with no gene match: 11. Germline V gene lookup returns CDR1 MNHEY and CDR2 SVGAGI.